The 24 T cell receptor beta chains given below trace back to one sample, sequenced in a study of blood T cell repertoires in COVID-19. TCRdb keeps only in-frame clones here, not all; method: immunoSEQ multiplex PCR. Found here are over 250,000 clones, 70% to 90% of them singletons; the top ten hold about 10%. Source material: peripheral blood. These receptors originate from a woman aged 70-85 years with acute or convalescent COVID-19.

The gene calls are TRBV24-1 and TRBJ2-1, with 8 bases lining up with TRBD1. The germline V gene encodes CDR1 KGHDR and CDR2 SFDVKD. The CDR3 spans 13 residues. V lost 10 bases to trimming and J lost 4 bases; unmatched junction nucleotides: 5. The DNA of the CDR3 is TGTGCCACAGCGGACAGGGCTTACAATGAGCAGTTCTTC. It encodes CATADRAYNEQFF.

Concerning this clone: The identical CDR3 is also encoded by other nucleotide sequences in the sample. The V call is TRBV27, the J call TRBJ1-2; D remains ambiguous. CDR3 size: 15 residues. From germline, CDR1 is MNHEY and CDR2 SMNVEV (reference sequence). V was clipped by 3 bases and J by 0 bases, with 11 bases between them. CDR3 region: CASSFGGLTNYGYTF. The CDR3 DNA reads TGTGCCAGCAGTTTTGGCGGGTTAACTAACTATGGCTACACCTTC.

The chain couples TRBV11-2 to TRBJ1-2, with 8 bases that match TRBD1. Germline values: CDR1 SGHAT, CDR2 FQNNGV. CDR3 length equals 13 residues. The trim removed 6 bases at V and 4 bases at J, leaving 4 bases unmatched. The CDR3 DNA is TGTGCCAGCAGTCGGACAGGGACCTATGGCTACACCTTC. It encodes CASSRTGTYGYTF. The full variable domain, its missing parts supplied by reference TRBV11-2 and TRBJ1-2, is EAGVAQSPRYKIIEKRQSVAFWCNPISGHATLYWYQQILGQGPKLLIQFQNNGVVDDSQLPKDRFSAERLKGVDSTLKIQPAKLEDSAVYLCASSRTGTYGYTFGSGTRLTVV.

V gene TRBV6-5 combines with J gene TRBJ1-4; no clear D gene. The V end lost 8 bases, the J end lost 4 bases, and 11 bases lay between the germline ends. Germline V gene sequence: CDR1 MNHEY, CDR2 SVGAGI. The CDR3 loop spans 13 amino acids. The CDR3, as DNA: TGTGCCAGCGAGGGCACTCGTAATGAAAAACTGTTTTTT. Its translation is CASEGTRNEKLFF.

The V gene is TRBV18, the J gene TRBJ1-6, with D tentatively TRBD1 (5 bases). The germline V gene has CDR1 KGHSH and CDR2 LQKENI. Trimming took off 1 base at V and 7 bases at J, with 11 bases between the two ends. CDR3 length: 15 residues. The chain's CDR3 is CASSPRDSKNSPLHF. CDR3 bases: TGTGCCAGCTCACCACGAGACAGCAAAAATTCACCCCTCCACTTT.

J is TRBJ2-5 and V is TRBV7-8; D is unresolved. This CDR3 has 14 residues. Trimming removed 5 bases at V and 2 bases at J, with 12 bases between. Germline V lookup: CDR1 SGHVS, CDR2 FQNEAQ. The CDR3 DNA reads as TGTGCCAGCAGCCAGACGGAGACTCAAGAGACCCAGTACTTC. Translation gives CASSQTETQETQYF.

Here the CDR3 reads CASSLIGGNEQFF. Here the CDR3 DNA reads TGTGCCAGCAGCTTAATAGGGGGTAATGAGCAGTTCTTC. The chain carries TRBV7-9 and TRBJ2-1; the D gene is possibly TRBD1 (6 bases). The CDR3 is made up of 13 amino acids. V was trimmed by 2 bases and J by 7 bases, leaving 9 bases between them. The germline CDR1 and CDR2 sequences are SEHNR and FQNEAQ (reference sequence).

This rearrangement joins TRBV19 to TRBJ1-1; 7 positions agree with TRBD1. The CDR3 contains 14 residues. Unmatched junction bases numbered 10, after V lost 7 bases and J lost 5 bases. Germline CDR1 reads LNHDA; CDR2 reads SQIVND (reference sequence). CDR3: CASTSYRGRTEAFF. The CDR3 DNA reads TGTGCCAGTACCTCCTACAGGGGTAGAACTGAAGCTTTCTTT.

The chain links TRBV7-9 to TRBJ2-7; D perhaps matches TRBD2 (5 bases). V was cut by 5 bases and J by 2 bases, with 16 bases left in between. The CDR3 runs 15 residues. From germline, CDR1 is SEHNR and CDR2 FQNEAQ (reference sequence). Here the CDR3 reads CASSPPVRATYEQYF. The CDR3 DNA follows: TGTGCCAGCAGCCCACCCGTGAGGGCAACCTACGAGCAGTACTTC. Using reference TRBV7-9 and TRBJ2-7 for the parts outside the CDR3, the full variable domain is DTGVSQNPRHKITKRGQNVTFRCDPISEHNRLYWYRQTLGQGPEFLTYFQNEAQLEKSRLLSDRFSAERPKGSFSTLEIQRTEQGDSAMYLCASSPPVRATYEQYFGPGTRLTVT.

This chain connects TRBV10-1 to TRBJ1-1; no firm D call. The CDR3 runs to 12 residues. V gave up 0 bases and J gave up 11 bases, with 10 bases separating them. Germline assignment: CDR1 WNHNN and CDR2 SYGVQD (reference sequence). The CDR3 DNA sequence: TGCGCCAGCAGTGAGTCCTATTCCGAGGCTTTCTTT. It specifies CASSESYSEAFF.

The chain is built from TRBV6-2 or TRBV6-3 and TRBJ1-4; D may be TRBD1 (6 bases). V was clipped by 2 bases and J by 14 bases, with 9 bases between them. The CDR3 is made up of 11 amino acids. Looked up from germline, CDR1 is MNHEY and CDR2 is SVGEGT. CDR3 amino acids: CASSYMGHLFF. In nucleotides, the CDR3 is TGTGCCAGCAGTTACATGGGACACCTGTTTTTT.

The chain is built from TRBV6-6 and TRBJ2-2, with a tentative D call TRBD2 (6 bases). In germline, CDR1 is MNHNY, CDR2 SVGAGI (reference sequence). The V end was cut by 5 bases, the J end by 2 bases, with 12 bases between. This CDR3 is built from 15 residues. The CDR3 spells CASSPGVTNTGELFF. The CDR3 DNA reads TGTGCCAGCAGTCCGGGGGTGACAAACACCGGGGAGCTGTTTTTT.

V and J are TRBV5-1 and TRBJ2-1, with D possibly matching TRBD2 (6 bases). CDR3 length: 16 amino acids. V lost 0 bases to trimming and J lost 7 bases, with 17 bases between them. Per germline, CDR1 SGHRS and CDR2 YFSETQ. DNA of the CDR3: TGCGCCAGCAGCTTGGGTGGTGCTGGGGGGAAAAATGAGCAGTTCTTC. Translating gives CASSLGGAGGKNEQFF.

The chain couples TRBV3-1 (or the pseudogene TRBV3-2) to TRBJ2-1; 8 bases fit TRBD2. The CDR3 totals 14 residues. The trim removed 4 bases at V and 5 bases at J, leaving 4 bases unmatched. Germline loops: CDR1 LGHDT, CDR2 YNNKEL (reference sequence). The CDR3 reads CASSLRGGHNEQFF. Here the CDR3 DNA reads TGTGCCAGCAGCCTTCGGGGGGGCCACAATGAGCAGTTCTTC.

This rearrangement joins TRBV11-1 to TRBJ2-2; D may be TRBD2 (5 bases). The germline V gene encodes CDR1 SGHAT and CDR2 FQDESV (reference sequence). V was shortened by 4 bases and J by 4 bases, with 16 bases between the two germline ends. This CDR3 comprises 16 residues. Written as DNA, the CDR3 is TGTGCCAGCAGCTGGCAGGCGGGCGACGGCACCGGGGAGCTGTTTTTT. It translates to CASSWQAGDGTGELFF.

The CDR3 DNA reads TGTGCCAGCAGTCGGGACAGGGGGTACGGCTACACCTTC. It translates to CASSRDRGYGYTF. This chain connects TRBV12-3 or TRBV12-4 to TRBJ1-2, with 11 bases that match TRBD1. V gave up 5 bases and J gave up 8 bases; unmatched junction bases: 4. This CDR3 contains 13 residues.

The rearrangement uses TRBV4-2 and TRBJ2-1; possibly TRBD2 for D (6 bases). Germline loops: CDR1 LGHNA, CDR2 YNFKEQ. The V gene lost 0 bases and the J gene lost 7 bases, with 22 bases spanning the gap. This CDR3 has 18 residues. Written as DNA, the CDR3 is TGTGCCAGCAGCCAAGATTGGGGGACTCCCTCCCTGCTAAATGAGCAGTTCTTC. Translation gives CASSQDWGTPSLLNEQFF.

The rearrangement links TRBV3-1 (or the pseudogene TRBV3-2) to TRBJ1-4; D possibly corresponds to TRBD1 (5 bases). Germline V gives CDR1 LGHDT, CDR2 YNNKEL (reference sequence). The CDR3 loop spans 16 amino acids. Trimming removed 4 bases from V and 8 bases from J, with 20 bases in between. CDR3 coding DNA: TGTGCCAGCAGCCTACTCCGGGGGAGGGCGGGGGAAAAACTGTTTTTT. Protein sequence: CASSLLRGRAGEKLFF.

The CDR3 is CATSPGQGGETQYF. The CDR3 coding sequence is TGTGCCACCTCTCCGGGACAGGGGGGAGAGACCCAGTACTTC. The chain uses TRBV10-3 and TRBJ2-5; TRBD1 matches at 11 bases. After removal of 10 bases from V and 4 bases from J, the junction contained 8 bases not matched to a gene. CDR1 is ENHRY and CDR2 is SYGVKD in the germline V gene. The CDR3 is made up of 14 amino acids.

The V call is TRBV4-1, the J call TRBJ2-1, with TRBD1 matching over 9 bases. Looked up from germline, CDR1 is MGHRA and CDR2 is YSYEKL. Trimming cost V 3 bases and J 0 bases; bases outside gene matches: 3. The CDR3 length is 16 residues. CDR3 residues: CASSQRTGASYNEQFF. In DNA, the CDR3 is TGCGCCAGCAGCCAGCGGACAGGGGCCTCCTACAATGAGCAGTTCTTC.

The genes are TRBV7-6 and TRBJ1-4; D might be TRBD1 (5 bases). The CDR3 has 19 residues. The V end lost 1 base, the J end lost 4 bases, and 22 bases lay between the germline ends. Per the germline V gene, CDR1 is SGHVS and CDR2 is FNYEAQ. CDR3 sequence (DNA): TGTGCCAGCAGCTTAGTTAGGGGCTACTTCCGGGGGGGTAATGAAAAACTGTTTTTT. It is translated as CASSLVRGYFRGGNEKLFF.

The chain has TRBV5-1 and TRBJ1-5; D call uncertain. The CDR3 sequence is 14 residues long. Trimming removed 0 bases from V and 8 bases from J, with 12 bases in between. Germline CDR1 is SGHRS and CDR2 is YFSETQ. CDR3 coding DNA: TGCGCCAGCAGCTTGGTGGCAGAGGGTGAGCCCCAGCATTTT. This sequence encodes CASSLVAEGEPQHF.

The CDR3 region has the DNA TGTGCCAGCAGCCATCTGACGGGACAGGAGGGCTACACCTTC. Its translation is CASSHLTGQEGYTF. The chain links TRBV3-1 (or the pseudogene TRBV3-2) to TRBJ1-2, with 8 nucleotides matching TRBD1. The CDR3 loop spans 14 amino acids. Germline lookup yields CDR1 LGHDT and CDR2 YNNKEL (reference sequence). V was pared by 3 bases and J by 8 bases, with 8 bases of the junction left unmatched.

This chain links TRBV4-1 with TRBJ2-2, with no clear D. This CDR3 has 13 residues. The V and J ends lost 4 bases and 0 bases respectively, with 3 bases between them. In germline, CDR1 is MGHRA, CDR2 YSYEKL. The CDR3 bases are TGCGCCAGCAGCCGAGCGAACACCGGGGAGCTGTTTTTT. Its translation: CASSRANTGELFF.